This T cell receptor beta chain was captured in a study of blood T cell repertoires in COVID-19. Generated by immunoSEQ multiplex PCR, the TCRdb table keeps only in-frame clones and is missing some. There are some 200,000 clones in the sample; more than 75% occur only once, and roughly 12% lies in the top ten. The CDR3 runs to 14 residues. Germline CDR1 and CDR2: LNHDA and SQIVND (reference sequence). The ends lost 6 bases at V and 2 bases at J; junction bases unmatched: 3. This chain joins TRBV19 and TRBJ2-3; 9 nucleotides agree with TRBD2. This clonotype originated in a woman aged 40 to 49 with acute or convalescent COVID-19. Material for sequencing was peripheral blood. DNA of the CDR3: TGTGCCAGTAGGACTAGCGGCTCCACAGATACGCAGTATTTT. This codes for CASRTSGSTDTQYF.